This is a list of T cell receptor beta chains from one sample in a study of identical twins. TCRdb passed the 5' RACE reads through MiXCR, listing each CDR3 protein once. The table lists 300,000 or so distinct CDR3 sequences, 8% to 9.5% of them singletons, with roughly 7% in the top ten. These data are also associated with another study on yellow fever vaccine responses in identical twins.

Material for sequencing was CD8+ T cells sorted from blood. These receptors originate from a woman under 30 in good health. Each CDR3 is given with its conserved first and last residue. Fields, in order: J gene, D gene, V gene, clone size, CDR3 DNA, CDR3 protein. The D gene is left open where the match is weak. Clone size appears in some rows only: once, few, many, or a class for an expanded clone.

J: TRBJ2-7
D: TRBD2
V: TRBV11-2
size: -
DNA: TGTGCCAGCCGGACTAGCGGTGTATACGAGCAGTACTTC
CDR3: CASRTSGVYEQYF

J: TRBJ2-1
D: -
V: TRBV6-4
size: few
DNA: TGTGCCAGCAGTGCGGGACAATACAATGAGCAGTTCTTC
CDR3: CASSAGQYNEQFF

J: TRBJ1-5
D: TRBD1
V: TRBV29-1
size: many
DNA: TGCAGCGCCTGGACAGGGGACAATCAGCCCCAGCATTTT
CDR3: CSAWTGDNQPQHF

J: TRBJ2-3
D: TRBD1
V: TRBV10-3
size: -
DNA: TGTGCCATCACCAGGGACAGGGGGTCGGATACGCAGTATTTT
CDR3: CAITRDRGSDTQYF

J: TRBJ2-2
D: TRBD2
V: TRBV15
size: many
DNA: TGTGCCACCAGCAAGGGACTAGCGGGAGATTCGGACACCGGGGAGCTGTTTTTT
CDR3: CATSKGLAGDSDTGELFF

J: TRBJ1-5
D: -
V: TRBV20-1
size: -
DNA: TGCAGTGCCGAACGGGACTTTAGCAATCAGCCCCAGCATTTT
CDR3: CSAERDFSNQPQHF

J: TRBJ2-1
D: -
V: TRBV9
size: -
DNA: TGTGCCAGCAGCGTAGGCCCTAGTGGTCACAATGAGCAGTTCTTC
CDR3: CASSVGPSGHNEQFF

J: TRBJ2-1
D: TRBD1
V: TRBV10-3
size: few
DNA: TGTGCCATCAGCCGACTAGTGGGACAGGGGAACCGCGAGGGGTACAATGAGCAGTTCTTC
CDR3: CAISRLVGQGNREGYNEQFF

J: TRBJ2-7
D: TRBD2
V: TRBV6-5
size: medium-sized
DNA: TGTGCCAGCAGTCAATTAGCGGGGGACTCCTACGAGCAGTACTTC
CDR3: CASSQLAGDSYEQYF

J: TRBJ2-7
D: -
V: TRBV27
size: -
DNA: TGTGCCAGCAGTTTATCACAGGGCTTGGTGAGCGAGCAGTACTTC
CDR3: CASSLSQGLVSEQYF

J: TRBJ2-1
D: -
V: TRBV10-3
size: many
DNA: TGTGCCATCAGTTCTGCGGTGCGCATCGATGAGCAGTTCTTC
CDR3: CAISSAVRIDEQFF

J: TRBJ2-3
D: -
V: TRBV5-4
size: -
DNA: TGTGCCAGCAGCTCTCGATCGGCCAGCACAGATACGCAGTATTTT
CDR3: CASSSRSASTDTQYF

J: TRBJ2-7
D: -
V: TRBV27
size: many
DNA: TGTGCCAGCAGTTTTGGGGGAATCGAGCAGTACTTC
CDR3: CASSFGGIEQYF

J: TRBJ2-7
D: TRBD1
V: TRBV5-5
size: -
DNA: TGTGCCAGCAGCTTGCGGGACAGAGATTACGAGCAGTACTTC
CDR3: CASSLRDRDYEQYF

J: TRBJ2-1
D: -
V: TRBV29-1
size: many
DNA: TGCAGCGTTGAGGCCTTGACTGTCAGCTCCTACAATGAGCAGTTCTTC
CDR3: CSVEALTVSSYNEQFF

J: TRBJ1-2
D: -
V: TRBV6-5
size: few
DNA: TGTGCCAGCAGTTATTGGGACCGGACCCTAGATGGCTACACCTTC
CDR3: CASSYWDRTLDGYTF

J: TRBJ2-7
D: TRBD1
V: TRBV6-2/TRBV6-3
size: few
DNA: TGTGCCAGCAGTTACAGGGGACAGGACTCCTACGAGCAGTACTTC
CDR3: CASSYRGQDSYEQYF

J: TRBJ1-1
D: TRBD1
V: TRBV6-5
size: few
DNA: TGTGCCAGCAGTTATGGACAGGGTGGGAACACTGAAGCTTTCTTT
CDR3: CASSYGQGGNTEAFF

J: TRBJ2-5
D: TRBD1
V: TRBV4-1
size: many
DNA: TGCGCCAGCAGCCAAGACCCAGGGACAGTAGAGACCCAGTACTTC
CDR3: CASSQDPGTVETQYF

J: TRBJ2-6
D: -
V: TRBV29-1
size: few
DNA: TGCAGCGTTGGGTCTCCGGAAACCTCTGGGGCCAACGTCCTGACTTTC
CDR3: CSVGSPETSGANVLTF

J: TRBJ2-7
D: TRBD1
V: TRBV7-8
size: many
DNA: TGTGCCAGCAGCCCGGACAGGGGGGTATACTACGAGCAGTACTTC
CDR3: CASSPDRGVYYEQYF

J: TRBJ2-1
D: TRBD2
V: TRBV27
size: -
DNA: TGTGCCAGCAGTCCCGGGACTAGCGGGAGGGCCCCGTACAATGAGCAGTTCTTC
CDR3: CASSPGTSGRAPYNEQFF

J: TRBJ2-2
D: -
V: TRBV29-1
size: many
DNA: TGCAGCGTTGAAGATCTGGCCGGGGAGCTGTTTTTT
CDR3: CSVEDLAGELFF

J: TRBJ2-5
D: TRBD1
V: TRBV5-5
size: -
DNA: TGTGCCAGCAGCCTGGGACAGCTGCAAGAGACCCAGTACTTC
CDR3: CASSLGQLQETQYF

J: TRBJ2-1
D: TRBD2
V: TRBV7-2
size: -
DNA: TGTGCCAGCAGCTTCCCGGCTAGCGGATACAATGAGCAGTTCTTC
CDR3: CASSFPASGYNEQFF

J: TRBJ2-1
D: -
V: TRBV10-2
size: few
DNA: TGCGCCAGCAGCGGATTAGGGGATGAGCAGTTCTTC
CDR3: CASSGLGDEQFF

J: TRBJ2-7
D: -
V: TRBV20-1
size: many
DNA: TGCAGTGCAACGCGGACTCTCTCCTACGAGCAGTACTTC
CDR3: CSATRTLSYEQYF

J: TRBJ2-6
D: -
V: TRBV12-3/TRBV12-4
size: -
DNA: TGTGCCAGCAGTTTAGGGACAGAGCATACACGGGCCAACGTCCTGACTTTC
CDR3: CASSLGTEHTRANVLTF

J: TRBJ1-1
D: -
V: TRBV5-1
size: many
DNA: TGCGCCAGCAGCCCCGAACCAGGGATTTCGGTGTACACTGAAGCTTTCTTT
CDR3: CASSPEPGISVYTEAFF

J: TRBJ2-7
D: -
V: TRBV15
size: many
DNA: TGTGCCACCAGCAGACGAAGGGCAGAGGGGGACGAGCAGTACTTC
CDR3: CATSRRRAEGDEQYF

J: TRBJ2-5
D: -
V: TRBV20-1
size: -
DNA: TGCAGTGCTCCGCCCCCTAGGTGGTCGGAGGAGACCCAGTACTTC
CDR3: CSAPPPRWSEETQYF

J: TRBJ2-1
D: -
V: TRBV14
size: -
DNA: TGTGCCAGCAGCCAAGAAAGAGTCGGGCGCTCTAATGAGCAGTTCTTC
CDR3: CASSQERVGRSNEQFF

J: TRBJ1-1
D: -
V: TRBV19
size: -
DNA: TGTGCCAGTAGTATCTCCTTGACCCCGAACACTGAAGCTTTCTTT
CDR3: CASSISLTPNTEAFF

J: TRBJ2-7
D: -
V: TRBV7-9
size: -
DNA: TGTGCCAGCAGCCCTCGGGGTGGGGACTCCTACGAGCAGTACTTC
CDR3: CASSPRGGDSYEQYF

J: TRBJ2-7
D: TRBD1
V: TRBV12-3/TRBV12-4
size: many
DNA: TGTGCCAGCAGTCCCGGGACAGGAACCTACGAGCAGTACTTC
CDR3: CASSPGTGTYEQYF

J: TRBJ2-7
D: -
V: TRBV7-9
size: few
DNA: TGTGCCAGCAGCGGCCGACAGACCTACGAGCAGTACTTC
CDR3: CASSGRQTYEQYF

J: TRBJ2-7
D: -
V: TRBV7-9
size: -
DNA: TGTGCCAGCAGCCCAACCCAGGGGATGTACGAGCAGTACTTC
CDR3: CASSPTQGMYEQYF

J: TRBJ1-1
D: -
V: TRBV5-1
size: few
DNA: TGCGCCAGCAGCGTCAACAGGGAAGGGAACACTGAAGCTTTCTTT
CDR3: CASSVNREGNTEAFF

J: TRBJ1-1
D: -
V: TRBV5-1
size: -
DNA: TGCGCCAGCAGCTTGCAGGGCGAGGGCACTGAAGCTTTCTTT
CDR3: CASSLQGEGTEAFF

J: TRBJ1-1
D: TRBD1
V: TRBV20-1
size: many
DNA: TGCAGGGCCGGAACACAGGGGCACACTGAAGCTTTCTTT
CDR3: CRAGTQGHTEAFF

J: TRBJ2-5
D: -
V: TRBV12-3/TRBV12-4
size: many
DNA: TGTGCCAGCAGTGTCGGCAGGGGCCAAGAGACCCAGTACTTC
CDR3: CASSVGRGQETQYF

J: TRBJ2-1
D: -
V: TRBV16
size: few
DNA: TGTGCCAGCAGCCAATGGAGCGGAACACAGCAGTTCTTC
CDR3: CASSQWSGTQQFF

J: TRBJ1-1
D: -
V: TRBV30
size: few
DNA: TGTGCCTGGAGTGTACCAGATCTTAACACTGAAGCTTTCTTT
CDR3: CAWSVPDLNTEAFF

J: TRBJ2-3
D: -
V: TRBV7-6
size: few
DNA: TGTGCCAGCAACCCTACGGGGGTAAAAGAAGATACGCAGTATTTT
CDR3: CASNPTGVKEDTQYF

J: TRBJ2-2
D: -
V: TRBV5-1
size: few
DNA: TGCGCCAGCAGCTTGGATACGGGGGCGCCGTACACCGGGGAGCTGTTTTTT
CDR3: CASSLDTGAPYTGELFF

J: TRBJ2-7
D: TRBD1
V: TRBV12-3/TRBV12-4
size: many
DNA: TGTGCCAGCAGTTTACAGGGGGCGGTCTACGAGCAGTACTTC
CDR3: CASSLQGAVYEQYF

J: TRBJ2-1
D: -
V: TRBV10-3
size: few
DNA: TGTGCCATCAACCACGGGACACAAAGTTTTTCCTACAATGAGCAGTTCTTC
CDR3: CAINHGTQSFSYNEQFF

J: TRBJ2-5
D: TRBD1
V: TRBV12-3/TRBV12-4
size: -
DNA: TGTGCCAGCAGTTCGACAGGGTACCAAGAGACCCAGTACTTC
CDR3: CASSSTGYQETQYF

J: TRBJ2-6
D: TRBD1
V: TRBV2
size: many
DNA: TGTGCCAGCAGCACGACAGGGGATCTCTCTGGGGCCAACGTCCTGACTTTC
CDR3: CASSTTGDLSGANVLTF

J: TRBJ1-1
D: -
V: TRBV11-2
size: -
DNA: TGTGCCAGCAGCCCTGGGGTCACTGAAGCTTTCTTT
CDR3: CASSPGVTEAFF

J: TRBJ2-3
D: -
V: TRBV29-1
size: -
DNA: TGCAGCGTTGAAGTAAACAGGGCTAATACGCAGTATTTT
CDR3: CSVEVNRANTQYF

J: TRBJ1-4
D: -
V: TRBV3-1
size: -
DNA: TGTGCCAGCTCCAGACAGGTCCCTTGTGAAAAACTGTTTTTC
CDR3: CASSRQVPCEKLFF

J: TRBJ2-1
D: -
V: TRBV11-2
size: -
DNA: TGTGCCAGCAGCTTAGATGCGGGCGGGCCCTACAATGAGCAGTTCTTC
CDR3: CASSLDAGGPYNEQFF